One and the same sample provided the 17 T cell receptor beta chains below, sequenced in a study of tissue T cells after allogeneic stem cell transplantation. The table came from immunoSEQ multiplex PCR; TCRdb's copy has only in-frame clones and leaves some out. The sample carries about 43,000 clones, roughly 92% recorded once. The specimen was blood, collected before transplantation. The receptors were gathered from a woman aged 35 to 69 who later had graft-versus-host disease after an allogeneic stem cell transplant.

The V gene is TRBV19, the J gene TRBJ2-3; 9 bases agree with TRBD2. Germline-derived CDR1 and CDR2 are LNHDA and SQIVND (reference sequence). The CDR3 consists of 17 residues. The V segment lost 3 bases and the J segment 0 bases; nucleotides outside the gene matches: 7. The chain's CDR3 is CASSILGLAGSTDTQYF. DNA for the CDR3: TGTGCCAGTAGTATTCTCGGCCTAGCGGGAAGCACAGATACGCAGTATTTT.

The rearrangement uses TRBV29-1 and TRBJ2-1; D is possibly TRBD1 (6 bases). V was trimmed by 7 bases and J by 10 bases, leaving 20 bases between them. The CDR3 loop spans 13 amino acids. Germline CDR1 reads SQVTM; CDR2 reads ANQGSEA. The CDR3 sequence is CSETGPGSREQFF. The CDR3 DNA follows: TGCAGCGAGACAGGTCCTGGTTCGCGAGAGCAGTTCTTC.

The chain joins TRBV19 to TRBJ1-5; a weak D match, TRBD1 (5 bases). This CDR3 is built from 13 residues. Trimming left V 6 bases short and J 6 bases short, with 12 bases between. CDR1 and CDR2 (germline): LNHDA, SQIVND (reference sequence). CDR3 in DNA: TGTGCCAGTAGCCTCGGGGGGGGTCAGCCCCAGCATTTT. Translated, it gives CASSLGGGQPQHF.

The chain couples TRBV6-5 to TRBJ1-4; D gene unclear. Germline CDR1 and CDR2: MNHEY and SVGAGI. This CDR3 is 13 amino acids long. Trimming cost V 9 bases and J 2 bases, with 10 bases left between them. CDR3: CASRLTTNEKLFF. In nucleotides, the CDR3 is TGTGCCAGTAGATTGACTACTAATGAAAAACTGTTTTTT.

V is TRBV4-2 and J is TRBJ2-4, with a tentative D call TRBD1 (6 bases). CDR3 size: 17 residues. The germline V and J ends were trimmed by 0 bases and 0 bases, with 12 bases remaining between them. Germline-derived CDR1 and CDR2 are LGHNA and YNFKEQ. CDR3 DNA sequence: TGTGCCAGCAGCCAAGAGGGGGACACCCTAGCCAAAAACATTCAGTACTTC. Encoded protein: CASSQEGDTLAKNIQYF.

This chain connects TRBV19 to TRBJ2-2; D is possibly TRBD1 (6 bases). Deletions cut 2 bases from V and 0 bases from J, with 10 bases between. Germline values: CDR1 LNHDA, CDR2 SQIVND (reference sequence). The CDR3 is 16 amino acids. CDR3 nucleotides: TGTGCCAGTAGTATATACAGGGATTCGAACACCGGGGAGCTGTTTTTT. Encoded protein: CASSIYRDSNTGELFF.

V is TRBV5-1 and J is TRBJ2-2; a possible D gene is TRBD1 (6 bases). CDR1 SGHRS and CDR2 YFSETQ come from the germline V gene. Trimming pared 4 bases from V and 7 bases from J, leaving 14 bases between. The CDR3 contains 14 residues. CDR3 DNA sequence: TGCGCCAGCAGCATCGGACAGATCAACGGGGAGCTGTTTTTT. The encoded protein is CASSIGQINGELFF. The whole variable domain, filled in from reference TRBV5-1 and TRBJ2-2, reads KAGVTQTPRYLIKTRGQQVTLSCSPISGHRSVSWYQQTPGQGLQFLFEYFSETQRNKGNFPGRFSGRQFSNSRSEMNVSTLELGDSALYLCASSIGQINGELFFGEGSRLTVL.

The chain recombines TRBV19 with TRBJ1-4, with 7 nucleotides matching TRBD1. V was pared by 7 bases and J by 2 bases, with 4 bases of the junction left unmatched. The V gene's germline CDR1 is LNHDA and CDR2 SQIVND (reference sequence). The CDR3 spans 14 residues. The CDR3 DNA reads as TGTGCCAGTAATTACAGGGGCACTAATGAAAAACTGTTTTTT. The encoded protein is CASNYRGTNEKLFF.

The rearrangement joins TRBV13 to TRBJ2-1; 8 nucleotides align to TRBD1. V was pared by 0 bases and J by 9 bases, with 4 bases of the junction left unmatched. Germline loops: CDR1 PRHDT, CDR2 FYEKMQ (reference sequence). This CDR3 has 14 residues. The CDR3 spells CASSLGDRASEQFF. The CDR3 coding sequence is TGTGCCAGCAGCTTAGGGGACAGGGCTAGTGAGCAGTTCTTC.

V and J are TRBV7-2 and TRBJ2-1; no reliable D call. The germline V and J ends were trimmed by 5 bases and 7 bases, with 15 bases remaining between them. This CDR3 spans 14 amino acids. Germline V CDR1 and CDR2: SGHTA, FQGNSA. For the CDR3, the DNA is TGTGCCAGCAGCCCGGGTCGTGGACGGAATGAGCAGTTCTTC. It is translated as CASSPGRGRNEQFF.

The chain combines TRBV11-3 with TRBJ2-2, with 10 bases that match TRBD1. The CDR3 is made up of 19 amino acids. Looked up from germline, CDR1 is SGHNT and CDR2 is YENEEA. V was pared by 5 bases and J by 5 bases, with 17 bases of the junction left unmatched. The CDR3 protein is CASSDSWGQGQRGTGELFF. CDR3 in DNA: TGTGCCAGCAGCGACAGTTGGGGACAGGGGCAGCGGGGGACCGGGGAGCTGTTTTTT.

A single count supports this clone. V is TRBV9 and J is TRBJ2-2; D might be TRBD2 (6 bases). The CDR3 has 14 amino acids. The V gene's germline CDR1 is SGDLS and CDR2 YYNGEE. V lost 2 bases and J 7 bases, leaving 12 bases between the germline ends. The CDR3 reads CASSVRRVGGELFF. DNA for the CDR3: TGTGCCAGCAGCGTTAGGAGGGTGGGCGGGGAGCTGTTTTTT.

This sequence joins TRBV9 and TRBJ2-5, with D uncertain. The CDR3 has 14 residues. Trimming pared 3 bases from V and 4 bases from J, leaving 13 bases between. Germline V gene sequence: CDR1 SGDLS, CDR2 YYNGEE. This CDR3 reads CASSAFGSRETQYF. The CDR3 DNA is TGTGCCAGCAGCGCTTTTGGGTCCCGAGAGACCCAGTACTTC. Using reference TRBV9 and TRBJ2-5 for the parts outside the CDR3, the full variable domain is DSGVTQTPKHLITATGQRVTLRCSPRSGDLSVYWYQQSLDQGLQFLIQYYNGEERAKGNILERFSAQQFPDLHSELNLSSLELGDSALYFCASSAFGSRETQYFGPGTRLLVL.

The genes are TRBV7-2 and TRBJ2-7; D is uncertain. The germline V gene has CDR1 SGHTA and CDR2 FQGNSA. The CDR3 is made up of 15 amino acids. The germline V and J ends were trimmed by 1 base and 3 bases, with 13 bases remaining between them. CDR3 nucleotides: TGTGCCAGCAGCTTAGGGGGTAGTGGTAACTACGAGCAGTACTTC. This encodes CASSLGGSGNYEQYF.

The chain employs TRBV28 and TRBJ1-2; D may be TRBD1 (6 bases). V was pared by 2 bases and J by 4 bases, with 14 bases between. This CDR3 is 15 amino acids long. CDR1 MDHEN and CDR2 SYDVKM come from the germline V gene. CDR3 sequence (DNA): TGTGCCAGCAGTTTAAACAGAGGGGGGTCCTATGGCTACACCTTC. This translates into CASSLNRGGSYGYTF.

The V gene is TRBV6-5, the J gene TRBJ2-1; 7 nucleotides line up with TRBD1. J gave up 3 bases and V 6 bases, and 5 bases lay outside the gene matches. This CDR3 has 14 amino acids. The germline CDR1 and CDR2 sequences are MNHEY and SVGAGI. The CDR3 sequence is CASRTGTDYNEQFF. The CDR3 bases are TGTGCCAGCAGAACCGGGACAGACTACAATGAGCAGTTCTTC.

The chain is built from TRBV6-5 and TRBJ2-1, with no clear D. This CDR3 spans 13 amino acids. Trimming shortened V by 5 bases and J by 3 bases, and 8 bases separated the two germline ends. In germline, CDR1 is MNHEY, CDR2 SVGAGI. The CDR3 DNA reads TGTGCCAGCAGTCCTAGGATCTACAATGAGCAGTTCTTC. As protein: CASSPRIYNEQFF.